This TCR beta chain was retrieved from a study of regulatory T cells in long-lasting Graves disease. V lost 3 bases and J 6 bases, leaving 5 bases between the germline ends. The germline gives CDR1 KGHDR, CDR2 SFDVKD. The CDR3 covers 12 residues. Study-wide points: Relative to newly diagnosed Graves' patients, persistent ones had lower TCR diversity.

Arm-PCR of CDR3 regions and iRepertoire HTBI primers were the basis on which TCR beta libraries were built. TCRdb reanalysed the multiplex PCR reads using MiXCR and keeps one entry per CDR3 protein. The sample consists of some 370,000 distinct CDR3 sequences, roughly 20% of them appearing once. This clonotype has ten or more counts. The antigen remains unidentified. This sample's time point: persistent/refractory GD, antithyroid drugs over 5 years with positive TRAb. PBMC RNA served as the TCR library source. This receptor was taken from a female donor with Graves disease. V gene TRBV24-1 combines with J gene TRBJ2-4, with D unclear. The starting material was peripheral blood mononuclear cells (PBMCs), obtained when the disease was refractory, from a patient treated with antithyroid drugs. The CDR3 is CATSDVGNIQYF. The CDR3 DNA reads TGTGCCACCAGTGATGTTGGAAACATTCAGTACTTC.